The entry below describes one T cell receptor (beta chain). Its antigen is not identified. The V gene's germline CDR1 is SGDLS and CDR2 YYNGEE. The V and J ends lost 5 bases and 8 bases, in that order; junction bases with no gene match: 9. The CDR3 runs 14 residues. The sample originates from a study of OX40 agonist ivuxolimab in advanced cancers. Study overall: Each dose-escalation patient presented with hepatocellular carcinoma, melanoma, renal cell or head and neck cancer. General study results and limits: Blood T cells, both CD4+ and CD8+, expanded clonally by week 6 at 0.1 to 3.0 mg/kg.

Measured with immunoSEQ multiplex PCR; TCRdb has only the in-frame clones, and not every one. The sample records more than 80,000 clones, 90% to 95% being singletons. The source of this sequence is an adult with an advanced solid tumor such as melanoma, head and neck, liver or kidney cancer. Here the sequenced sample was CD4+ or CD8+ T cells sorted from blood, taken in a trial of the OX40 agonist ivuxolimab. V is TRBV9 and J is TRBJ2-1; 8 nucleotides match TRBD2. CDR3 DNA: TGTGCCAGCAGGCGGGGGGCTAGCGAAGATGAGCAGTTCTTC. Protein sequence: CASRRGASEDEQFF.